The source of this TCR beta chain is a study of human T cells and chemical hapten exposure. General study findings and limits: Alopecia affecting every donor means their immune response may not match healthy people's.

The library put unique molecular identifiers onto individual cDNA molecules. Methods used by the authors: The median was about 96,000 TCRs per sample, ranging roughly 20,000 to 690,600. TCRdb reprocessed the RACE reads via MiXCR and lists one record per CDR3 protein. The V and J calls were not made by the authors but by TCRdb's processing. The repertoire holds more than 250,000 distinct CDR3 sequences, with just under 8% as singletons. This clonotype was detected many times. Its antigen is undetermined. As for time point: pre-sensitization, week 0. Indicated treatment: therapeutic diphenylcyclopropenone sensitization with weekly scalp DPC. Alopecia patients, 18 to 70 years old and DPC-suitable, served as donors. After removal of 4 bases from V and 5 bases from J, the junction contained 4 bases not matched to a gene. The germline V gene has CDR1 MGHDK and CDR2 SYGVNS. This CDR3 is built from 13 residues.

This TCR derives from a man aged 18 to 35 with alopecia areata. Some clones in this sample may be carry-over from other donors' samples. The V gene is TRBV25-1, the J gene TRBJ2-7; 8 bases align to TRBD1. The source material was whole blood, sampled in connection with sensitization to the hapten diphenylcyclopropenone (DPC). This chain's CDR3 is CASSGDRGDEQYV. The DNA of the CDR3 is TGTGCCAGCAGTGGAGACAGGGGCGACGAGCAGTACGTC.